This T cell receptor beta chain was sequenced in a study of technical replicates of blood from a handful of donors. There are 18 residues in the CDR3. Germline V lookup: CDR1 KGHSH, CDR2 LQKENI. J lost 7 bases, V lost 3 bases, and 16 bases had no gene match. The protocol was immunoSEQ multiplex PCR, while the TCRdb copy is restricted to in-frame clones and leaves out a portion. This table holds more than 65,000 clones, around nine tenths found once. The chain has TRBV18 and TRBJ2-5; the match to TRBD2 covers 11 bases. This receptor was identified in a human donor in good health. Material: T cells isolated from PBMCs. Here the CDR3 reads CASSPLLRRLAGSLTQYF. The DNA for the CDR3 is TGTGCCAGCTCACCCCTTCTACGTCGACTAGCGGGGTCCCTGACCCAGTACTTC.